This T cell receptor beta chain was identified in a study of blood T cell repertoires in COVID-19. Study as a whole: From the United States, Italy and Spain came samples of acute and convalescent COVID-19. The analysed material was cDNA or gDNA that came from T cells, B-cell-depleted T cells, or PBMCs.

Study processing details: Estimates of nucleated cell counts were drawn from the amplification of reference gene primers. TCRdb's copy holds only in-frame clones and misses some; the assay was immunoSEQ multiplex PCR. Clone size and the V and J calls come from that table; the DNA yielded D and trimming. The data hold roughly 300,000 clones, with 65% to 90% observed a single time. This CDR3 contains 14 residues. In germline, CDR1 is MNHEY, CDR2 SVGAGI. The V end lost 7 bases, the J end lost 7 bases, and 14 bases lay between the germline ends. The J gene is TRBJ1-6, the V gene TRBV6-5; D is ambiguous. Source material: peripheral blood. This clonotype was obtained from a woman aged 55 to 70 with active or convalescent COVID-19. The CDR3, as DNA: TGTGCCAGCACCAAAGGACTGTGGAATTCACCCCTCCACTTT. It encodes CASTKGLWNSPLHF.